This record covers a single T cell receptor beta chain. TCRdb re-called the reads through MiXCR, storing one row per CDR3 protein. The data contain around 440,000 distinct CDR3 sequences, about 10% of them singletons. The data are from a study of T cell repertoires in cytomegalovirus infection. Trimming took 3 bases from V and 5 from J; bases not matched to a gene: 3. The germline gives CDR1 SGHRS, CDR2 YFSETQ. This CDR3 has 13 amino acids. The sample comprised PBMCs. The V and J genes are TRBV5-1 and TRBJ2-5, with 8 bases fitting TRBD2. The source of this sequence is a human donor in good health (CMV status not recorded). Some clones in this sample may be carry-over from other donors' samples. CDR3 DNA: TGCGCCAGCAGCTCGCCTAGCGGGGAGACCCAGTACTTC. Protein: CASSSPSGETQYF.